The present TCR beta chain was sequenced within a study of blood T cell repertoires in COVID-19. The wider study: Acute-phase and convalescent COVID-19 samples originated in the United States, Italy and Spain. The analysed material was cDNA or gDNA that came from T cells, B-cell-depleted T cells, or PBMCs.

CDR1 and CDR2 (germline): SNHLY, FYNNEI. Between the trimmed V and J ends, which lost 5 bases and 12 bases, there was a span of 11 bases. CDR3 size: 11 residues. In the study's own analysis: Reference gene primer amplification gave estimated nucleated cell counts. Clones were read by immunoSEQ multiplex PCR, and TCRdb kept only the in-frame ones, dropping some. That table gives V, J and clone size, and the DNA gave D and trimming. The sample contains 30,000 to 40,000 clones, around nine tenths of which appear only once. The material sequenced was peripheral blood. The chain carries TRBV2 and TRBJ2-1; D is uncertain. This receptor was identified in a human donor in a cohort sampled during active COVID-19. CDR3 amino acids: CASSIESWQFF. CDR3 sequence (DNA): TGTGCCAGCAGTATAGAGAGTTGGCAGTTCTTC. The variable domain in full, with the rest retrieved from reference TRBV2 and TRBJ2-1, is EPEVTQTPSHQVTQMGQEVILRCVPISNHLYFYWYRQILGQKVEFLVSFYNNEISEKSEIFDDQFSVERPDGSNFTLKIRSTKLEDSAMYFCASSIESWQFFGPGTRLTVL.